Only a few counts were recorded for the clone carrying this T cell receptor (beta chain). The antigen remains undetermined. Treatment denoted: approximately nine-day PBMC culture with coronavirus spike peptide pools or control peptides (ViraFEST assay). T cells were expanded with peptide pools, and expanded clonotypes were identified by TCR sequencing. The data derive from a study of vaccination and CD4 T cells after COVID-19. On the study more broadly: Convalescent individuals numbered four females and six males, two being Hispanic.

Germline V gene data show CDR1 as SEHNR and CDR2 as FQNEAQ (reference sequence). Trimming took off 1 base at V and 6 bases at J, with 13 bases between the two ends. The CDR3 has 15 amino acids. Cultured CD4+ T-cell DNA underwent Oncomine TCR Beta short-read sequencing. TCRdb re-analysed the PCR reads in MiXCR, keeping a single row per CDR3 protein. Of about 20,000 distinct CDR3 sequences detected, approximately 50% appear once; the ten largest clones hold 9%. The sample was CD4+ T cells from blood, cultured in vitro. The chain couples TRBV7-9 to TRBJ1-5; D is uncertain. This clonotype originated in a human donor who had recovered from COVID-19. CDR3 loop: CASSLGSAALQPQHF. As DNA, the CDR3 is TGTGCCAGCAGCTTAGGTTCGGCGGCTCTTCAGCCCCAGCATTTT.